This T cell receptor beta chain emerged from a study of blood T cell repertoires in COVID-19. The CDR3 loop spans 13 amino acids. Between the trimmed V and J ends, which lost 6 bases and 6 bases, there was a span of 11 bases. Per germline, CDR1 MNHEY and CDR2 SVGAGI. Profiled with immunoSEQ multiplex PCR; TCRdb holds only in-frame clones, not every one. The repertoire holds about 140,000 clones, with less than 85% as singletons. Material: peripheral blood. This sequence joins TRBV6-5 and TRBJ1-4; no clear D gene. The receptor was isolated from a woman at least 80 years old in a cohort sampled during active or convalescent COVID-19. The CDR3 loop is CASRPGGDEKLFF. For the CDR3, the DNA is TGTGCCAGCAGACCCGGCGGGGATGAAAAACTGTTTTTT.